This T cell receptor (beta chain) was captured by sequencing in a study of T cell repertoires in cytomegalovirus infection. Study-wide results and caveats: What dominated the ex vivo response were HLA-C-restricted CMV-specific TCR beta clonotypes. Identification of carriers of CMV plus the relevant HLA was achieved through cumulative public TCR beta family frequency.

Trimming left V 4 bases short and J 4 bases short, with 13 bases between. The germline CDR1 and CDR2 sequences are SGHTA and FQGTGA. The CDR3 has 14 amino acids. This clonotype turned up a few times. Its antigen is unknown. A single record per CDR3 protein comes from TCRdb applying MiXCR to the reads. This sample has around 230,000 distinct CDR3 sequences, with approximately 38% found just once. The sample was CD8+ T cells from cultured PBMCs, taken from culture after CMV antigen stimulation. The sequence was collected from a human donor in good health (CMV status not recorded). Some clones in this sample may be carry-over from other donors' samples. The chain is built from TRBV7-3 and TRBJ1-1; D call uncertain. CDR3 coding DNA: TGTGCCAGCAGCTCGGGTCGGGTTGGCACTGAAGCTTTCTTT. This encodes CASSSGRVGTEAFF.